The 10 T cell receptor beta chains given below trace back to one sample, sequenced in a study of chronic HIV infection and antiretroviral therapy. MiXCR, applied by TCRdb to the 5' RACE reads, yields one record per CDR3 protein. The sample carries 30,000 to 45,000 distinct CDR3 sequences, roughly 8.8% recorded once. The specimen sequenced was peripheral blood. The receptors stem from an adult who had HIV and had not received antiretroviral therapy, or was an uninfected healthy control (not recorded which).

This clonotype has a handful of counts. This chain uses TRBV20-1 with TRBJ1-1; a possible D gene is TRBD1 (6 bases). Germline values: CDR1 DFQATT, CDR2 SNEGSKA (reference sequence). Trimming took 0 bases from V and 1 from J, leaving 12 bases between them. This CDR3 comprises 15 residues. The CDR3 bases are TGCAGTGCTAGAGAGATATACAGGGAGAACACTGAAGCTTTCTTT. This gives the protein CSAREIYRENTEAFF.

In its sample, this clonotype was seen a few times. V usage is TRBV11-2 and J usage is TRBJ2-1; D gene unclear. The CDR3 contains 11 residues. The ends were cut back, 1 base at V and 10 bases at J, with 5 bases in the middle. The germline V gene encodes CDR1 SGHAT and CDR2 FQNNGV. CDR3 in amino acids: CASSLGPEQFF. The DNA for the CDR3 is TGTGCCAGCAGCTTAGGACCCGAGCAGTTCTTC.

V usage is TRBV28 and J usage is TRBJ2-5, with unresolved D. This CDR3 comprises 12 residues. The germline V gene encodes CDR1 MDHEN and CDR2 SYDVKM. V shed 6 bases and J shed 6 bases, with 11 bases lying between them. CDR3 DNA: TGTGCCAGCAGCTCAACTTCGAAGACCCAGTACTTC. Protein product: CASSSTSKTQYF.

The chain combines TRBV28 with TRBJ2-4, with D possibly TRBD1 on 5 matching bases. Trimming cost V 2 bases and J 0 bases, with 11 bases left between them. Germline V gene data show CDR1 as MDHEN and CDR2 as SYDVKM. CDR3 length equals 16 residues. CDR3 nucleotides: TGTGCCAGCAGTTTAAAGGGGATCGGAGCCAAAAACATTCAGTACTTC. This gives the protein CASSLKGIGAKNIQYF.

This clonotype was detected a few times. The chain is built from TRBV7-9 and TRBJ1-1; 11 bases match TRBD1. V shed 5 bases, J shed 5 bases, and the junction held 4 bases outside the gene matches. Germline lookup yields CDR1 SEHNR and CDR2 FQNEAQ (reference sequence). The CDR3 length is 14 residues. CDR3 in DNA: TGTGCCAGCAGCCTAGGACAGGGGGCAACTGAAGCTTTCTTT. Its translation is CASSLGQGATEAFF.

This clonotype was picked up a small number of times. CDR3: CASSRLLTGRVESEQYF. In nucleotides, the CDR3 is TGTGCCAGCAGCCGCTTATTGACAGGGCGGGTCGAAAGCGAGCAGTACTTC. V gene TRBV28 combines with J gene TRBJ2-7; TRBD1 matches at 7 bases. With 6 bases clipped from V and 6 bases from J, the junction kept 20 bases outside the gene matches. The CDR3 is made up of 17 amino acids. Germline V CDR1 and CDR2: MDHEN, SYDVKM.

This clonotype came up many times. The V gene is TRBV20-1, the J gene TRBJ2-7; D possibly uses TRBD1 or TRBD2 (6 bases each). The CDR3 runs 12 residues. The V gene lost 0 bases and the J gene lost 9 bases, with 12 bases spanning the gap. Germline V gene sequence: CDR1 DFQATT, CDR2 SNEGSKA (reference sequence). The DNA of the CDR3 is TGCAGTGCTAGAGATAGGGGGGTGTGGCAGTACTTC. Protein product: CSARDRGVWQYF.

This clonotype was seen a handful of times. The J gene is TRBJ1-6, the V gene TRBV5-1; TRBD1 matches at 9 bases. Per germline, CDR1 SGHRS and CDR2 YFSETQ. The CDR3 runs to 15 residues. J lost 8 bases, V lost 5 bases, and 8 bases had no gene match. The CDR3 coding sequence is TGCGCCAGCAGGCCACCGGGACAGGGATATTCACCCCTCCACTTT. Translated: CASRPPGQGYSPLHF.

This clonotype was seen repeatedly, ten times or more. J is TRBJ2-5 and V is TRBV20-1, with 11 bases aligning to TRBD1. The CDR3 totals 14 residues. Looked up from germline, CDR1 is DFQATT and CDR2 is SNEGSKA (reference sequence). J gave up 5 bases and V 6 bases, and 8 bases lay outside the gene matches. CDR3 nucleotide sequence: TGCAGTGCCCCGGACAGGGGGCTAGGGGAGACCCAGTACTTC. This codes for CSAPDRGLGETQYF.

The J gene is TRBJ2-7, the V gene TRBV28; D is unresolved. CDR1 and CDR2 (germline): MDHEN, SYDVKM. Trimming shortened V by 5 bases and J by 2 bases, and 16 bases separated the two germline ends. The CDR3 runs to 15 residues. The CDR3 DNA is TGTGCCAGCAGTGGACCGCGGACCTCGACCTACGAGCAGTACTTC. Its translation is CASSGPRTSTYEQYF.